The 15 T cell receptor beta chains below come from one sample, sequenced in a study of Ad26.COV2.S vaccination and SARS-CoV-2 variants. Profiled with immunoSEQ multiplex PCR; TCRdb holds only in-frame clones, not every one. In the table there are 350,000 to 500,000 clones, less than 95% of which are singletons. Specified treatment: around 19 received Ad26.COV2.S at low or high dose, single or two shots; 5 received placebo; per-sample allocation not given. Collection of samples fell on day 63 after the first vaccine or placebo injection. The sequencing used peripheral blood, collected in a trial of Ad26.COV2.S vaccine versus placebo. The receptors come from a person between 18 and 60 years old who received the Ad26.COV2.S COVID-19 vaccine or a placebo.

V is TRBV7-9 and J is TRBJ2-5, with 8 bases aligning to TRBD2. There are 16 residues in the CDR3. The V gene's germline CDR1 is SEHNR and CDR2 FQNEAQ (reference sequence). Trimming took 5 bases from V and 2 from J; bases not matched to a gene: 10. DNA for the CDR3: TGTGCCAGCAGCACCTCGACTAGCGTACCACAAGAGACCCAGTACTTC. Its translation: CASSTSTSVPQETQYF.

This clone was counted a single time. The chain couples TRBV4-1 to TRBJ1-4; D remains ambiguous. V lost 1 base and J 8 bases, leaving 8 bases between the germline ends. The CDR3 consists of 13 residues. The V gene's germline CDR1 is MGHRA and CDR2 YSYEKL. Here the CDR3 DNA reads TGCGCCAGCAGCCAAGTTGGCAAAGAAAAACTGTTTTTT. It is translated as CASSQVGKEKLFF.

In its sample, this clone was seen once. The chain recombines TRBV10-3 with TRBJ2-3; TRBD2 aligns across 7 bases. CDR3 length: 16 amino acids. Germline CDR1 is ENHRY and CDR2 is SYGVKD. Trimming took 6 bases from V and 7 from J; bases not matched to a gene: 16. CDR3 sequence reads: CAISSPPGLTPYTQYF. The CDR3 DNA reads TGTGCCATCAGCTCACCCCCGGGACTAACACCTTATACGCAGTATTTT.

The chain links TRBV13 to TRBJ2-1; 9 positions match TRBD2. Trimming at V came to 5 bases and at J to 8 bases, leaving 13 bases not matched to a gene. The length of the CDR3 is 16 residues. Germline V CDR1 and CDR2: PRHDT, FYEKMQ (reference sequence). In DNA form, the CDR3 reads TGTGCCAGCAGCCCCCTCGAGCGGGAGGAAGGTGATGAGCAGTTCTTC. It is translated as CASSPLEREEGDEQFF.

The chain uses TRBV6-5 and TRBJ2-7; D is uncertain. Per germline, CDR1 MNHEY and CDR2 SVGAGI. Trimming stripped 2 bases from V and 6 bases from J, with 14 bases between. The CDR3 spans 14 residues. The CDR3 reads CASSYTPRAGEQYF. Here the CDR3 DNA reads TGTGCCAGCAGTTACACCCCCCGGGCCGGCGAGCAGTACTTC.

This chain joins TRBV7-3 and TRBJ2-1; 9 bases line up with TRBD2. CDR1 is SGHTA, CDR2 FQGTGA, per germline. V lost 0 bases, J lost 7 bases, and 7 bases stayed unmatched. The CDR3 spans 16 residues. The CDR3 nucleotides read TGTGCCAGCAGCTTAACTGGCGGGAGGGCTCCAAATGAGCAGTTCTTC. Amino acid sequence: CASSLTGGRAPNEQFF.

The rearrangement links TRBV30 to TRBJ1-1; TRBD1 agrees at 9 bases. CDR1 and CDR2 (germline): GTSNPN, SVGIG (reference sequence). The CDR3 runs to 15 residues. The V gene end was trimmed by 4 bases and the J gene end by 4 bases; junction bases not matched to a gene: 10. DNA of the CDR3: TGTGCCTGGACCCCTTGGACAGGGGCAATCACTGAAGCTTTCTTT. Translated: CAWTPWTGAITEAFF.

This CDR3 reads CASSQTGWVDQPQHF. CDR3 sequence (DNA): TGTGCCAGCAGTCAGACAGGGTGGGTGGATCAGCCCCAGCATTTT. The chain carries TRBV25-1 and TRBJ1-5; TRBD1 agrees at 7 bases. Germline-derived CDR1 and CDR2 are MGHDK and SYGVNS. Losses at the gene ends were 5 bases for V and 5 bases for J; bases not matched to a gene: 9. The CDR3 totals 15 residues. Drawing the rest from reference TRBV25-1 and TRBJ1-5, the complete variable domain is EADIYQTPRYLVIGTGKKITLECSQTMGHDKMYWYQQDPGMELHLIHYSYGVNSTEKGDLSSESTVSRIRTEHFPLTLESARPSHTSQYLCASSQTGWVDQPQHFGDGTRLSIL.

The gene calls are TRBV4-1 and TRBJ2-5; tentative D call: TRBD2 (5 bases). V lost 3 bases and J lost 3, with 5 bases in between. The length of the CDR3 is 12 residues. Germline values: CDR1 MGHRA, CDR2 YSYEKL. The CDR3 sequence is CASSQEEETQYF. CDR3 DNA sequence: TGCGCCAGCAGCCAGGAGGAAGAGACCCAGTACTTC.

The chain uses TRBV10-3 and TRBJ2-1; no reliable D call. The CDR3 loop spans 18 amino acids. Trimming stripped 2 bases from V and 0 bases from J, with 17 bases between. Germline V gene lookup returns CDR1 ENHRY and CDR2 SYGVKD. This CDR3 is CAISEPSHAESSYNEQFF. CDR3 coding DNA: TGTGCCATCAGTGAGCCATCCCATGCGGAGAGCTCCTACAATGAGCAGTTCTTC.

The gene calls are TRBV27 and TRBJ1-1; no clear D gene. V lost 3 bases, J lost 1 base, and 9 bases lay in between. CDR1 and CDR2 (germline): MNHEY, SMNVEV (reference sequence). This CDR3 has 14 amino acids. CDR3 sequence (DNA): TGTGCCAGCAGTTTGCAGGAGGGGAACACTGAAGCTTTCTTT. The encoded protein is CASSLQEGNTEAFF.

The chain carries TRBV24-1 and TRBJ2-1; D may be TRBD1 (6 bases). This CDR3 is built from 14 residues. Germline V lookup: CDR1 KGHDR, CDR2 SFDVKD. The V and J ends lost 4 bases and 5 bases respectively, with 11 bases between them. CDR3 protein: CATSDHGQNNEQFF. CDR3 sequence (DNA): TGTGCCACCAGTGACCATGGACAGAACAATGAGCAGTTCTTC.

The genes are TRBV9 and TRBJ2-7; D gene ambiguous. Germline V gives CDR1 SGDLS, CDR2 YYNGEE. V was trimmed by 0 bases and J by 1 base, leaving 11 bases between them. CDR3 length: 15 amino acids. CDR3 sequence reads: CASSVASLGSYEQYF. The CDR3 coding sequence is TGTGCCAGCAGCGTAGCTAGTCTAGGGTCCTACGAGCAGTACTTC. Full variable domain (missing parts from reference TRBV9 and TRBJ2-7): DSGVTQTPKHLITATGQRVTLRCSPRSGDLSVYWYQQSLDQGLQFLIQYYNGEERAKGNILERFSAQQFPDLHSELNLSSLELGDSALYFCASSVASLGSYEQYFGPGTRLTVT.

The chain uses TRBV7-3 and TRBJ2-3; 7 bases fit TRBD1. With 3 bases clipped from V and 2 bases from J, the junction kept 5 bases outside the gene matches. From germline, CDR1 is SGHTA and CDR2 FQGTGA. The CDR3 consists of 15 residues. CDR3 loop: CASSFGGQSTDTQYF. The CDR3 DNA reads TGTGCCAGCAGCTTTGGGGGACAGTCCACAGATACGCAGTATTTT.

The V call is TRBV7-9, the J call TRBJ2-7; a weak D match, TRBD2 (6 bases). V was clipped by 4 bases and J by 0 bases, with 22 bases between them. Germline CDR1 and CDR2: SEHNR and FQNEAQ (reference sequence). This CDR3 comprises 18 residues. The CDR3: CASSSQLRGGDTSYEQYF. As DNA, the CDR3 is TGTGCCAGCAGCTCCCAGTTGCGGGGCGGGGATACCTCCTACGAGCAGTACTTC.